A selection of T cell receptor beta chains follows, all from one sample in a study of cytomegalovirus exposure and HLA in healthy donors. Sequencing was performed with immunoSEQ multiplex PCR; in TCRdb, only in-frame clones are kept and a portion is missing. The sample lists a few hundred thousand clones; around two thirds were seen once. Sequenced material: PBMCs. These TCRs come from a female donor in good health and CMV-seronegative. Both conserved end residues are part of each CDR3. Fields, in order: D gene, J gene, clone size, V gene, CDR3 protein, CDR3 DNA. D genes are given only for firm matches. Only some rows state a clone size, as once, few, many or a class for expanded clones.

>TRBD1|TRBJ2-7|NA|TRBV7-3
CASSLDRGPNHEQYF
TGTGCCAGCAGCCTGGACAGGGGCCCTAACCACGAGCAGTACTTC
>TRBD1|TRBJ2-2|NA|TRBV29-1
CSVDTGDTTGELFF
TGCAGCGTCGACACAGGGGATACCACCGGGGAGCTGTTTTTT
>TRBD2|TRBJ2-5|NA|TRBV5-1
CASSLPGTSGTETQYF
TGCGCCAGCAGCTTGCCCGGGACTAGCGGGACAGAGACCCAGTACTTC
>NA|TRBJ1-2|NA|TRBV19
CASSIVGTMYYGYTF
TGTGCCAGTAGTATTGTCGGGACTATGTACTATGGCTACACCTTC
>TRBD1|TRBJ2-7|once|TRBV27
CASSLSQGATPYEQYF
TGTGCCAGCAGTTTATCGCAGGGGGCGACCCCCTACGAGCAGTACTTC
>NA|TRBJ1-1|NA|TRBV28
CASSSGTQRTEAFF
TGTGCCAGCAGTTCAGGGACACAACGCACTGAAGCTTTCTTT
>TRBD2|TRBJ2-3|NA|TRBV9
CASSGAGRTDTQYF
TGTGCCAGCAGCGGAGCGGGACGCACAGATACGCAGTATTTT
>TRBD2|TRBJ2-5|NA|TRBV9
CASSASLAGGETQYF
TGTGCCAGCAGCGCTTCCCTGGCGGGAGGCGAGACCCAGTACTTC
>NA|TRBJ1-1|few|TRBV18
CASSPGTATEAFF
TGTGCCAGCTCACCGGGGACTGCCACTGAAGCTTTCTTT
>NA|TRBJ2-7|NA|TRBV28
CASSFASGSSYEQYF
TGTGCCAGCAGTTTTGCCAGCGGGTCCTCCTACGAGCAGTACTTC
>TRBD2|TRBJ2-3|NA|TRBV6-1
CASRTSGSTDTQYF
TGTGCCAGCAGGACTAGCGGAAGCACAGATACGCAGTATTTT
>NA|TRBJ1-5|NA|TRBV28
CASSQIDGNQPQHF
TGTGCCAGCAGTCAAATAGACGGGAATCAGCCCCAGCATTTT
>TRBD1|TRBJ1-6|NA|TRBV11-2
CASSAPRGQGAGSPLHF
TGTGCCAGCAGTGCCCCCCGGGGACAGGGGGCAGGTTCACCCCTCCACTTT
>NA|TRBJ2-5|NA|TRBV2
CASRDQETQYF
TGTGCCAGCCGGGACCAAGAGACCCAGTACTTC
>NA|TRBJ2-2|few|TRBV27
CASSLTVVGGWRELFF
TGTGCCAGCAGTTTAACGGTTGTAGGAGGGTGGAGGGAGCTGTTTTTT
>TRBD2|TRBJ2-1|NA|TRBV4-1
CASSQEGVSGRANEQFF
TGCGCCAGCAGCCAAGAAGGAGTAAGCGGGAGGGCGAATGAGCAGTTCTTC